The clone carrying this T cell receptor (beta chain) was picked up one time. CDR1 is MDHEN, CDR2 SYDVKM, per germline. The ends were cut back, 2 bases at V and 5 bases at J, with 12 bases in the middle. There are 14 residues in the CDR3. These data originate in a study of blood T cell repertoires in COVID-19. Study-level background: PBMCs, B-cell-depleted T cells, or T cells were the source of the cDNA or gDNA that made up the material.

Original data processing: Reference gene primer amplification gave nucleated cell count estimates. The protocol was immunoSEQ multiplex PCR, while the TCRdb copy is restricted to in-frame clones and leaves out a portion. The D gene and trimming were derived from the DNA, and the V and J assignments and clone size from that table. The table has under 300,000 clones, approximately 84% seen once; the top ten hold roughly 3.1%. The chain is built from TRBV28 and TRBJ2-5, with D perhaps matching TRBD1 (6 bases). Sequencing was carried out using PBMCs or T cells enriched from blood (not recorded which). The TCR was taken from a man aged 50-60 years who had recovered from COVID-19. The CDR3 spells CASSLQGSGETQYF. Written as DNA, the CDR3 is TGTGCCAGCAGTTTACAGGGGTCGGGGGAGACCCAGTACTTC.